Detailed here is one TCR beta chain. These data originate in a study of blood T cell repertoires in COVID-19. Whole-study context: From T cells, B-cell-depleted T cells, or PBMCs came the material, which was cDNA or gDNA.

This CDR3 comprises 13 residues. Germline lookup yields CDR1 LNHDA and CDR2 SQIVND (reference sequence). Trimming stripped 0 bases from V and 9 bases from J, with 9 bases between. In the original analysis: Amplified reference gene primers provided the basis for estimating nucleated cell counts. Clones were read by immunoSEQ multiplex PCR, and TCRdb kept only the in-frame ones, dropping some. V and J calls and clone size are as listed in that table; D and trimming were resolved from the DNA. This sample has 35,000 to 50,000 clones, with about two thirds found just once. The chain combines TRBV19 with TRBJ1-5; no firm D call. Sequencing input: peripheral blood. The TCR was taken from a man older than 75 with acute or convalescent COVID-19. DNA of the CDR3: TGTGCCAGTAGTATAGATCTCTACGGGCCCCAGCATTTT. It codes for CASSIDLYGPQHF.